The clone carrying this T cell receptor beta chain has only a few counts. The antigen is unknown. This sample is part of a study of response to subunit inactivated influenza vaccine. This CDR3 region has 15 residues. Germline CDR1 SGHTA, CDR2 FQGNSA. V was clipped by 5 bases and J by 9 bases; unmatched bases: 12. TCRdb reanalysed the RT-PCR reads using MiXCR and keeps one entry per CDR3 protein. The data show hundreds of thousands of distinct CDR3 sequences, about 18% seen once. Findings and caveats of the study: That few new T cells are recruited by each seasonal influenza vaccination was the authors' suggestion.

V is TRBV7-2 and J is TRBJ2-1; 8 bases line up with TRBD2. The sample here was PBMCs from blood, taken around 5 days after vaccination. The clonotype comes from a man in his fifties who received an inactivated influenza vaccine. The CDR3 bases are TGTGCCAGCAGCCAGCCGGGACTAGTACTCGGTGAGCAGTTCTTC. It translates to CASSQPGLVLGEQFF.